Detailed here is one T cell receptor beta chain. It has no known antigen specificity. No much larger clone exists at a distance of one base, and base qualities are not known. This specimen's time point label, per the study, means: individuals recovered from natural SARS-CoV-2 infection. These data belong to a study of Ad26.COV2.S vaccination and SARS-CoV-2 variants (dated by TCRdb to about 2021). Concerning the study at large: TCRbeta repertoire sequencing served as the tool for gauging how specific and how broad the SARS-CoV-2-reactive T cell receptors were following Ad26.COV2.S vaccination. A total of 32 samples were included in the TCR-sequenced set, comprising about 20 Ad26.COV2.S vaccine recipients, 5 placebo recipients and 8 SARS-CoV-2 convalescent individuals.

What the authors observed across the whole study: After vaccination, substantial breadth of spike-specific CD8+ and CD4+ T cell responses was reported. Spike-specific TCR breadth was higher in Ad26.COV2.S recipients than in placebo recipients (P = 0.0014). Non-spike TCR breadth was comparable between vaccine and placebo recipients, consistent with the vaccine containing only spike. According to the authors, total T cell responses may have been underestimated by the TCR breadth and depth analyses.

The immunoSEQ Assay was used to sequence TCRbeta CDR3 regions. After extraction, genomic DNA underwent amplification by bias-controlled multiplex PCR, followed by high-throughput sequencing. The paper's processing steps were these. Collapsing and filtering of sequences were performed to quantify the absolute abundance of each unique TCRbeta CDR3 region. T cell fraction was estimated by normalization of TCRbeta template counts to usable DNA, with usable DNA being measured through amplification of reference genes present in all nucleated cells. Repertoire TCRs were annotated as SARS-CoV-2-specific when V gene, CDR3 amino acid sequence and J gene were exactly matched to a known reactive TCR set. The reference SARS-CoV-2 TCR set came from MIRA and was filtered for enrichment in COVID-19-positive ImmuneCODE repertoires, removing public or cross-reactive TCRs. Based on the MIRA antigens, annotated TCRs were further analysed at the level of specific ORF or position within ORF. Breadth was defined as the number of annotated unique rearrangements divided by the total number of unique productive rearrangements, and depth was defined as the summed frequency of the annotated unique rearrangements. TCR breadth was compared between groups using two-sided Wilcoxon rank-sum tests. Entries here come from immuneACCESS through TCRdb and include only in-frame sequences with V and J called. Some clones fail to appear in such tables; in the studies checked, an unresolved V gene covers under half of the shortfall, and the cause of the remainder is unknown. The V and J calls and the clone size are those of that table, but D and trimming were determined from the DNA. The sample has about 350,000 clones on record, roughly 94% of them singletons. Clones ranked in the top ten supply under 4% of the sample.

This TCR was recovered from a human donor who had recovered from COVID-19. The input for sequencing was peripheral blood, taken after recovery from COVID-19.

The CDR3 here reads CASSLDRGAPNTGELFF. The bases are TGTGCCAGCAGCTTGGACAGGGGCGCACCGAACACCGGGGAGCTGTTTTTT. The chain uses TRBV7-3 and TRBJ2-2; 9 middle bases align to TRBD1. Compared with germline, V lacks 3 bases and J lacks 0 bases; bases without a gene match: 5. From a lookup of the germline V gene, CDR1 and CDR2 are SGHTA and FQGTGA. Spanning cysteine to phenylalanine, the CDR3 consists of 17 amino acids. CDR3 DNA is the only sequence kept; it has 51 bases, read in frame from the first base.